The sequence of this TCR beta chain was determined in a study of CD8 T cells in Susac syndrome. RNA totalling about 0.45 to 1 ug underwent reverse transcription with random hexamers. TCR beta CDR3 was amplified by immunoSEQ covering 54 Vbeta and 13 Jbeta. MiXCR was run by TCRdb on the immunoSEQ multiplex PCR reads, yielding one entry per CDR3 protein. The repertoire consists of around 200,000 distinct CDR3 sequences, with under 97% occurring once and the leading ten covering 0.093%. CDR1 is PRHDT and CDR2 is FYEKMQ in the germline V gene (reference sequence). V was clipped by 6 bases and J by 4 bases, with 21 bases between them. There are 17 residues in the CDR3. TCR beta from blood CD8+ and CD4+ T cells was sequenced. TEMRA cells were FACS-enriched, unlike CD8+ and CD4+ T cells, which were negatively isolated.

This sequence originates from a human donor with multiple sclerosis. Sequencing input: CD4+ T cells from PBMCs. The chain links TRBV13 to TRBJ2-2; D might be TRBD1 or TRBD2, each matching 5 bases. The CDR3 nucleotides are TGTGCCAGCAGACCCACCGGGACGCACGGATCCACCGGGGAGCTGTTTTTT. Translation gives CASRPTGTHGSTGELFF. Full variable domain (remainder filled in from reference TRBV13 and TRBJ2-2): AAGVIQSPRHLIKEKRETATLKCYPIPRHDTVYWYQQGPGQDPQFLISFYEKMQSDKGSIPDRFSAQQFSDYHSELNMSSLELGDSALYFCASRPTGTHGSTGELFFGEGSRLTVL.